The following is a T cell receptor beta chain sequence with its context. Methods used by the authors: Published virus-specific TCRB sequences found rare matches among patient CD8+ clones larger than 1%. Generated by immunoSEQ multiplex PCR, the TCRdb table keeps only in-frame clones and is missing some. V, J and clone size reflect that table, while D and trimming were determined from the DNA. The data hold 4,000 to 5,500 clones, with more than 85% observed a single time. V lost 4 bases and J lost 0, with 18 bases in between. The CDR3 is 17 residues long. The germline V gene has CDR1 SEHNR and CDR2 FQNEAQ (reference sequence). The source of the sample is a study of somatic mutations in cytotoxic T cells in rheumatoid arthritis.

The gene calls are TRBV7-9 and TRBJ1-2; possible D gene TRBD1, 6 bases. Input material: CD8+ T cells sorted from blood. The receptor comes from a woman aged 45-65 years with rheumatoid arthritis. The CDR3 region is CASSSTPLGGANYGYTF. The CDR3, as DNA: TGTGCCAGCAGCTCGACCCCCTTAGGGGGAGCTAACTATGGCTACACCTTC.